This T cell receptor beta chain was recovered during a study of beta chain features in type 1 diabetes. Study-wide background: The patient and healthy donor groups were comparable for age, gender and cell yields. Study-level results: The study found moderately but significantly shorter TCRB CDR3s in all four CD4+ subsets of Type 1 diabetes patients. The VDJ junctions of type 1 diabetes patients carried fewer insertions and more deletions.

The study reverse transcribed the entire isolated RNA, so it sequenced expressed TCRB transcripts. The average output of naive, central memory and regulatory T cell samples was approximately 3.7 million reads. The assay was immunoSEQ multiplex PCR, and TCRdb's table has in-frame clones only and misses some. The table records fewer than 200,000 clones, 10% to 15% of them present only once. Germline V gene sequence: CDR1 KGHSY, CDR2 FQNENV. J was trimmed by 1 base and V by 4 bases; bases with no gene match: 5. This CDR3 is built from 15 residues. A note on this clone: No antigen is known for it.

The clonotype originates from a woman younger than 35 in good health. The rearrangement uses TRBV16 and TRBJ1-1, with 8 positions matching TRBD1. Sample: central memory CD4+ T cells from blood. The CDR3 region is CASSRSGQGNTEAFF. For the CDR3, the DNA is TGTGCCAGCAGCCGATCAGGACAGGGGAACACTGAAGCTTTCTTT.